This T cell receptor beta chain appears in the sequencing data of a study of Graves' ophthalmopathy and Graves' hyperthyroidism. Overall study: Peripheral blood (taken before any treatment) was collected at initial diagnosis.

Ophthalmopathy absent within 18 months of follow-up marked hyperthyroidism as stable. Pregnant or lactating patients and those with other autoimmune diseases or uncontrolled infections were excluded. Clinical symptoms, serum thyroxine, TRAb, thyroid ultrasound and orbital computed tomography formed the basis of diagnosis. The sample holds a few counts of this clonotype. The CDR3 has 14 residues. From germline, CDR1 is KGHSH and CDR2 LQKENI. V lost 3 bases and J lost 4; bases outside the gene matches: 6. RNA transcripts yielded amplified TCR beta CDR3 regions. Second-round multiplex PCR followed a first-round RT-PCR using HTBI primers. Using its own MiXCR run on the multiplex PCR reads, TCRdb lists one record per CDR3 protein. The data show 400,000 or so distinct CDR3 sequences, 15% to 20% seen once.

This TCR was sampled from an adult woman with stable Graves' hyperthyroidism. Sequencing was carried out using peripheral blood. The chain carries TRBV18 and TRBJ2-7; the match to TRBD1 covers 7 bases. CDR3 residues: CASSPSAGGYEQYF. CDR3 in DNA: TGTGCCAGCTCACCCTCTGCAGGGGGTTACGAGCAGTACTTC.